This TCR beta chain was sequenced during a study of blood T cell repertoires in COVID-19. For the study at large: Specimens from acute and convalescent COVID-19 originated in the United States, Italy and Spain.

The table came from immunoSEQ multiplex PCR; TCRdb's copy has only in-frame clones and leaves some out. Among about 26,000 clones listed, 80% to 90% were seen once. The TCR sequence derives from a human donor in a cohort sampled during active COVID-19. The donor label of this sample is uncertain. The sample consisted of peripheral blood.

The CDR3 coding sequence is TGTGCCAGCAGCTCAGAGCGGGGAAGAGAGACCCAGTACTTC. It codes for CASSSERGRETQYF. This chain joins TRBV7-9 and TRBJ2-5, with 7 bases fitting TRBD2. This CDR3 spans 14 amino acids. J was trimmed by 4 bases and V by 4 bases; bases with no gene match: 6. CDR1 and CDR2 from the germline V gene are SEHNR and FQNEAQ (reference sequence).